A selection of T cell receptor beta chains follows, all from one sample in a study of shared clonotypes between healthy human individuals. Sequenced by immunoSEQ multiplex PCR; TCRdb stores in-frame clones only, minus some. The table includes roughly 1,000,000 clones, 78% detected once. The sample comprised memory CD4+ T cells from PBMCs. The receptors were gathered from a man between 18 and 35 years old in good health. Some clones in this sample may be carry-over from other donors' samples. The CDR3 runs from the conserved cysteine through the conserved F or W. Fields, in order: D gene, clone size, J gene, V gene, CDR3 protein, CDR3 DNA. D genes are given only for firm matches. The size field is filled for only some rows; it gives once, few, many or a size class.

NA NA TRBJ2-1 TRBV19 CASSIVTTYNEQFF TGTGCCAGTAGTATTGTGACAACCTACAATGAGCAGTTCTTC
TRBD1 few TRBJ1-4 TRBV19 CATRPLWDRLNEKLFF TGTGCCACCAGGCCCCTATGGGACAGACTCAATGAAAAACTGTTTTTT
NA NA TRBJ2-5 TRBV7-2 CASSRRLVGPGETQYF TGTGCCAGCAGCCGTAGACTAGTGGGGCCAGGGGAGACCCAGTACTTC
NA NA TRBJ1-2 TRBV28 CASSSTNYGYTF TGTGCCAGCAGTTCAACTAACTATGGCTACACCTTC
TRBD2 NA TRBJ2-5 TRBV6-1 CASSRKLAGEETQYF TGTGCCAGCAGCCGGAAATTAGCGGGAGAAGAGACCCAGTACTTC
TRBD2 NA TRBJ2-2 TRBV28 CASLGGGRTGELFF TGTGCCAGCCTGGGCGGGGGGCGCACCGGGGAGCTGTTTTTT
NA NA TRBJ1-2 TRBV7-2 CASSHPRQSNYGYTF TGTGCCAGCAGCCACCCACGACAGTCTAACTATGGCTACACCTTC
NA NA TRBJ2-5 TRBV20-1 CSGAGPETQYF TGCAGTGGTGCAGGGCCAGAGACCCAGTACTTC
NA many TRBJ2-2 TRBV9 CASSVAMTRKLFF TGTGCCAGCAGCGTAGCCATGACAAGAAAGCTGTTTTTT
NA NA TRBJ2-3 TRBV28 CASLSGRFTDTQYF TGTGCCAGCCTCTCTGGACGCTTCACAGATACGCAGTATTTT
NA few TRBJ2-7 TRBV2 CASGEGQQYF TGTGCCAGCGGAGAGGGACAGCAGTACTTC